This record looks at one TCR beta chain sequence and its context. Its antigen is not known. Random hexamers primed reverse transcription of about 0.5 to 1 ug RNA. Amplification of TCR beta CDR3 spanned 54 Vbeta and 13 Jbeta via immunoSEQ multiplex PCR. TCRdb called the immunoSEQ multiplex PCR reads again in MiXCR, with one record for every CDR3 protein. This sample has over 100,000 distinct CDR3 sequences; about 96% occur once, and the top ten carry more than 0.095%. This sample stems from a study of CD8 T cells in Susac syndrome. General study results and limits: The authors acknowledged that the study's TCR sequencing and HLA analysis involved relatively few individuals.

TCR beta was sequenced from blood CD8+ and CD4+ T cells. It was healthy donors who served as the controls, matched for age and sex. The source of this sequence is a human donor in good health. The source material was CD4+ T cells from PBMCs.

The CDR3 DNA reads TGTGCCAGCAGCTTGGGGTGGGGGCTCAGGGACACTGAAGCTTTCTTT. This encodes CASSLGWGLRDTEAFF. The chain uses TRBV7-9 and TRBJ1-1; D is perhaps TRBD1 (6 bases). This CDR3 is built from 16 residues. Germline V lookup: CDR1 SEHNR, CDR2 FQNEAQ (reference sequence). V gave up 3 bases and J gave up 3 bases, with 17 bases separating them.